Following are 10 T cell receptor beta chains from one sample sequenced in a study of T cell responses to AZD1222 COVID-19 vaccine (dated by TCRdb to the early 2020s). Receptor libraries were prepared by the immunoSEQ multiplex PCR assay. The clones in this table, taken by TCRdb from immuneACCESS, are in-frame only. Not every clone is retained; where verified, under half of the shortfall comes from an unresolved V gene, and the cause of the rest is unknown. The sample data list roughly 100,000 clones, and just over 85% of these were observed just once. The ten largest clones represent about 1.5% of the sample. The label giving this sample's time point can be read as: baseline before first vaccination. The source was peripheral blood, collected on day 0 of AZD1222 vaccination. The receptor set was obtained from an adult in good health.

This chain uses TRBV4-1 with TRBJ2-7; 9 bases map to TRBD1. CDR3 length equals 15 residues. V shed 1 base, J shed 7 bases, and the junction held 8 bases outside the gene matches. Germline V gene data show CDR1 as MGHRA and CDR2 as YSYEKL. The CDR3 DNA is TGCGCCAGCAGCCAAGTCGGGACAGGGTCGGGAGAGCAGTACTTC. Translation: CASSQVGTGSGEQYF.

This rearrangement joins TRBV7-9 to TRBJ2-7, with D possibly TRBD1 on 5 matching bases. CDR1 is SEHNR and CDR2 is FQNEAQ in the germline V gene (reference sequence). Between the trimmed V and J ends, which lost 1 base and 4 bases, there was a span of 14 bases. This CDR3 comprises 15 residues. CDR3 in DNA: TGTGCCAGCAGCTTAGGCCAGGGAATTGATTACGAGCAGTACTTC. Its translation is CASSLGQGIDYEQYF.

CDR3 sequence (DNA): TGTGCCTGGAGTAGGGGACTAGCGGGAGTAGGAAATGAGCAGTTCTTC. As protein: CAWSRGLAGVGNEQFF. The chain is built from TRBV30 and TRBJ2-1; 14 bases align to TRBD2. Trimming at V came to 2 bases and at J to 7 bases, leaving 7 bases not matched to a gene. The germline V gene has CDR1 GTSNPN and CDR2 SVGIG (reference sequence). The CDR3 contains 16 residues.

The rearrangement joins TRBV4-3 to TRBJ1-3, with D possibly matching TRBD1 (5 bases). Germline assignment: CDR1 LGHNA and CDR2 YSLEER. V was pared by 1 base and J by 0 bases, with 10 bases between. CDR3 length equals 16 residues. The CDR3 region has the DNA TGCGCCAGCAGCCAAGGATCGACAGTCTCTGGAAACACCATATATTTT. This translates into CASSQGSTVSGNTIYF.

This chain joins TRBV28 and TRBJ1-1, with TRBD1 matching 7 bases. The ends lost 6 bases at V and 5 bases at J; junction bases unmatched: 6. Per germline, CDR1 MDHEN and CDR2 SYDVKM. The CDR3 covers 13 residues. CDR3 DNA sequence: TGTGCCAGCAGGCTGCCAGGGGGAACTGAAGCTTTCTTT. It codes for CASRLPGGTEAFF.

The chain joins TRBV7-3 to TRBJ2-7, with a tentative D call TRBD1 (7 bases). The CDR3 runs to 13 residues. The germline V and J ends were trimmed by 2 bases and 5 bases, with 10 bases remaining between them. The germline CDR1 and CDR2 sequences are SGHTA and FQGTGA. CDR3 in amino acids: CASSLSGGNEQYF. The CDR3 nucleotides read TGTGCCAGCAGCTTATCAGGGGGGAACGAGCAGTACTTC.

This clone occurred once. The chain has TRBV5-1 and TRBJ2-3; D call uncertain. This CDR3 contains 14 residues. Looked up from germline, CDR1 is SGHRS and CDR2 is YFSETQ. The V end was cut by 2 bases, the J end by 2 bases, with 9 bases between. The CDR3 here is CASSFGQNTDTQYF. The CDR3 region has the DNA TGCGCCAGCAGCTTTGGCCAGAACACAGATACGCAGTATTTT.

This chain connects TRBV6-5 to TRBJ1-2; possibly TRBD1 for D (6 bases). This CDR3 is 15 amino acids long. V gave up 0 bases and J gave up 7 bases, with 15 bases separating them. Germline CDR1 reads MNHEY; CDR2 reads SVGAGI. The CDR3 loop reads CASSYSGGQGFGYTF. The CDR3 DNA sequence: TGTGCCAGCAGTTACTCCGGGGGGCAGGGATTTGGCTACACCTTC.

The J gene is TRBJ2-5, the V gene TRBV5-8, with D perhaps TRBD1 or TRBD2 (5 bases each). The CDR3 has 17 amino acids. Trimming removed 4 bases at V and 1 base at J, with 20 bases between. From germline, CDR1 is SGHTS and CDR2 YDEGEE. The CDR3 sequence is CASSPVRGNTIQETQYF. The CDR3 DNA follows: TGTGCCAGCAGCCCGGTGAGGGGAAACACTATCCAAGAGACCCAGTACTTC.

The chain recombines TRBV11-2 with TRBJ2-2; 9 nucleotides match TRBD2. The CDR3 is made up of 19 amino acids. Germline assignment: CDR1 SGHAT and CDR2 FQNNGV. The V and J ends lost 5 bases and 5 bases, in that order; junction bases with no gene match: 18. The CDR3 reads CASSPPLAAGGDSTGELFF. The CDR3 bases are TGTGCCAGCAGCCCGCCCTTAGCGGCGGGGGGGGATTCGACCGGGGAGCTGTTTTTT.